A selection of T cell receptor beta chains follows, all from one sample in a study of Graves' ophthalmopathy and Graves' hyperthyroidism. TCRdb processed the multiplex PCR reads anew with MiXCR; each CDR3 protein has one entry. Of hundreds of thousands of distinct CDR3 sequences listed, around 21% are singletons. Material for sequencing was peripheral blood. Receptors were obtained from a woman younger than 35 with stable Graves' hyperthyroidism. The conserved cysteine and the conserved F or W are not part of the CDR3 here.

V gene,J gene,CDR3 protein
TRBV19,TRBJ2-7,ATRPLAGSSYEQY
TRBV9,TRBJ2-2,ASSAREGKNTGELF
TRBV6-2/TRBV6-3,TRBJ1-5,ASSSPGTGDGQPQH
TRBV6-2/TRBV6-3,TRBJ2-7,ASSSTGTAPEQY
TRBV4-1,TRBJ2-3,ASSTRYSDTQY
TRBV24-1,TRBJ2-5,ATSDFAGRVETQY
TRBV6-5,TRBJ1-2,ASSYSRGLSLGYT
TRBV3-1,TRBJ1-6,ASSPRWSGPNSPLH
TRBV30,TRBJ2-2,AWSTRVTGELF
TRBV6-2/TRBV6-3,TRBJ2-2,ASSYGQALPNTGELF
TRBV20-1,TRBJ2-7,SASGQVAYEQY
TRBV5-6,TRBJ1-6,ASSFTSNNSPLH
TRBV6-2/TRBV6-3,TRBJ2-7,ASSRGLAGRWY
TRBV4-1,TRBJ1-3,ASSQGLTLPGNTIY
TRBV15,TRBJ1-1,ATSPRDGGGTEAF
TRBV4-3,TRBJ1-5,ASRPDRDRGLQPQH
TRBV10-2,TRBJ2-7,ASSVGQGGCEQY
TRBV12-3/TRBV12-4,TRBJ2-2,ASSLASGAVGELF
TRBV10-1,TRBJ2-2,ASSRDRDTGELF
TRBV7-2,TRBJ1-1,ASSFRMNTEAF
TRBV27,TRBJ2-5,ASSYQGGGPQETQY
TRBV7-2,TRBJ1-5,ASSLVPQSVQH
TRBV20-1,TRBJ2-2,SAIVGGELF
TRBV4-1,TRBJ2-5,ASSKPTGEGTQY
TRBV11-2,TRBJ1-1,ASSLRGADNNTEAF
TRBV7-2,TRBJ2-5,ASSGPMGLAGETQY
TRBV20-1,TRBJ2-7,SANDRATYEQY
TRBV6-2/TRBV6-3,TRBJ2-7,ASSYGTGGSTYEQY
TRBV15,TRBJ1-2,ATSRERGQDNYGYT
TRBV9,TRBJ2-7,ASSAAGTWSYEQY
TRBV25-1,TRBJ1-3,ASSELGLHSGNTIY
TRBV6-1,TRBJ1-2,ASSEYGTTNYGYT
TRBV28,TRBJ2-4,ASSSPCRDEVANIQY
TRBV20-1,TRBJ1-1,SANRDSFNTEAF
TRBV30,TRBJ2-2,ARGRENTGELF
TRBV4-3,TRBJ1-1,ASSFATMNTEAF
TRBV6-1,TRBJ1-1,ASTGDRAENTEAF
TRBV29-1,TRBJ2-5,SVAGGQPTETQY
TRBV11-2,TRBJ2-7,ASSPWGQTSDEQY
TRBV5-1,TRBJ1-1,ASSRGPTDPEAF
TRBV25-1,TRBJ2-5,ASSSGLADVQETQY
TRBV29-1,TRBJ1-2,SAAWGTHGYT
TRBV27,TRBJ2-4,ASRIIPGEDIKY
TRBV28,TRBJ1-2,ASSLLGQQDYGYT
TRBV7-9,TRBJ2-5,ASSLRTGQGETQY